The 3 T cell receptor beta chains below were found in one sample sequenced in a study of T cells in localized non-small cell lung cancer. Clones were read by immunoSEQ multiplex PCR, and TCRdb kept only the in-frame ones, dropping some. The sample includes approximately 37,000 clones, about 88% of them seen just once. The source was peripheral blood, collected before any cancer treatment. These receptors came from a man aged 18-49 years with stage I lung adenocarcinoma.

CDR3 sequence reads: CASSYSRSNQPQHF. The CDR3 coding sequence is TGTGCCAGCAGTTACTCGCGATCTAATCAGCCCCAGCATTTT. The genes are TRBV6-5 and TRBJ1-5; D not certain. Germline V lookup: CDR1 MNHEY, CDR2 SVGAGI. V was cut by 0 bases and J by 4 bases, with 7 bases left in between. This CDR3 contains 14 residues.

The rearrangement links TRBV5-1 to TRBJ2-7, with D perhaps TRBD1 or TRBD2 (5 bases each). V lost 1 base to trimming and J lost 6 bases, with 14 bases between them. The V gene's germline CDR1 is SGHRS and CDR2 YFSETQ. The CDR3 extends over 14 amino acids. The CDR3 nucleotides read TGCGCCAGCAGCTTGTCGGGACCCCCCAGCGAGCAGTACTTC. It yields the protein CASSLSGPPSEQYF.

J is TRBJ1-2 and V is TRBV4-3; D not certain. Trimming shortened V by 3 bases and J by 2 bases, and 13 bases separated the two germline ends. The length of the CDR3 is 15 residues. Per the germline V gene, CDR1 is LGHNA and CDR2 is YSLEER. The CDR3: CASSQAEGFNYGYTF. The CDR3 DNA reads TGCGCCAGCAGCCAGGCGGAAGGTTTCAACTATGGCTACACCTTC.